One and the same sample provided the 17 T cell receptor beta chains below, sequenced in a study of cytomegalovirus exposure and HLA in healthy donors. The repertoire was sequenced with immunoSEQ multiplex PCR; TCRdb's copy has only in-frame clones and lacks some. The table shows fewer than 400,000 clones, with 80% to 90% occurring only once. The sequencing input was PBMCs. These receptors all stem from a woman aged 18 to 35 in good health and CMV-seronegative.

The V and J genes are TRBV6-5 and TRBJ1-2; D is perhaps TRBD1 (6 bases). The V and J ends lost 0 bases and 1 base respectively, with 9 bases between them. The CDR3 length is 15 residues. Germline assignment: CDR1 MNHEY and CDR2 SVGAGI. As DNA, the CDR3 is TGTGCCAGCAGTTACTCCGGGACAAATAACTATGGCTACACCTTC. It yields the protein CASSYSGTNNYGYTF.

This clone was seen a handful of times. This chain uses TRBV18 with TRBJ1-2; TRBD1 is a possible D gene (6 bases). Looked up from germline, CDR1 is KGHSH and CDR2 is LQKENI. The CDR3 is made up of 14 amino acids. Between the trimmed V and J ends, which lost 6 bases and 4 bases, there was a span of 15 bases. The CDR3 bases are TGTGCCAGCTCCAGGTGGGGGGGCGCCTATGGCTACACCTTC. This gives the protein CASSRWGGAYGYTF.

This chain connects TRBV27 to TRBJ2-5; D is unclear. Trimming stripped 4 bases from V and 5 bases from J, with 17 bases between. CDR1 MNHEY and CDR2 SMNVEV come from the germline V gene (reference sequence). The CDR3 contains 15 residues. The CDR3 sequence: CASSSTYGDEETQYF. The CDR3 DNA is TGTGCCAGCAGTTCCACGTACGGAGATGAGGAGACCCAGTACTTC.

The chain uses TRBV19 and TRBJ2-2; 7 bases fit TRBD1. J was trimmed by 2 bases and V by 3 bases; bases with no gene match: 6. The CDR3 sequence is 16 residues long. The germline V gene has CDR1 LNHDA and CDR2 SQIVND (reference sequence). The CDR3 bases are TGTGCCAGTAGTATTGGAGACAGGGTTAACACCGGGGAGCTGTTTTTT. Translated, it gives CASSIGDRVNTGELFF.

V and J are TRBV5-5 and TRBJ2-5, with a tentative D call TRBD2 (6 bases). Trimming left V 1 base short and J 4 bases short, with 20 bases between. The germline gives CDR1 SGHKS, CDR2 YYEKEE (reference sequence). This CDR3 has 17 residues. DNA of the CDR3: TGTGCCAGCAGCTTGAACGGATACTTGGCGGGAAGAGAGACCCAGTACTTC. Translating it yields CASSLNGYLAGRETQYF.

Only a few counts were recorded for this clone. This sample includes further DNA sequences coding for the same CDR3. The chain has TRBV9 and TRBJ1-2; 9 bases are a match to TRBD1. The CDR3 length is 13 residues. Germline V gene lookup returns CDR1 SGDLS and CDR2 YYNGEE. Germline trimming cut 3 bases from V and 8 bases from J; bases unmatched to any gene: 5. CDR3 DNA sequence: TGTGCCAGCAGCGAACGGACAGGGGACGGCTACACCTTC. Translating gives CASSERTGDGYTF.

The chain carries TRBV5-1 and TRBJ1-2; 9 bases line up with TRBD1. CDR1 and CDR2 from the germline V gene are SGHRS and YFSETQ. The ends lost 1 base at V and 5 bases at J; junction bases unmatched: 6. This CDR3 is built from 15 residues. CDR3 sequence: CASSLQGQGRYGYTF. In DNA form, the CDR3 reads TGCGCCAGCAGCTTGCAAGGACAGGGGAGGTATGGCTACACCTTC.

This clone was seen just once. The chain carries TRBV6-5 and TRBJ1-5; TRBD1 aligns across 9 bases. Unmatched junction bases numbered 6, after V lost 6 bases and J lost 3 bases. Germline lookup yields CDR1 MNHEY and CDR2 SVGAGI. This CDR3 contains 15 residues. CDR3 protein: CASRRTGGLNQPQHF. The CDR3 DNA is TGTGCCAGCAGGCGTACAGGGGGCCTCAATCAGCCCCAGCATTTT.

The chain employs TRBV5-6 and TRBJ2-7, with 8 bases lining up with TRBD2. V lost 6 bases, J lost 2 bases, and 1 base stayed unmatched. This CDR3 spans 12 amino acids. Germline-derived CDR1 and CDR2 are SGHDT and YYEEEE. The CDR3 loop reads CASTGGTYEQYF. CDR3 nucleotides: TGTGCCAGCACGGGGGGGACCTACGAGCAGTACTTC.

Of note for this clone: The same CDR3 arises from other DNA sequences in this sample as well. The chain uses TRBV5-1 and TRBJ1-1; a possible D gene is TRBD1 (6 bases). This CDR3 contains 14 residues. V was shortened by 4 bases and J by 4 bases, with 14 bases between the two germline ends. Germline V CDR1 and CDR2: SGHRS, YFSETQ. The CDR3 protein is CASSLAGEGTEAFF. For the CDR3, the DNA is TGCGCCAGCAGCCTCGCAGGGGAGGGCACTGAAGCTTTCTTT.

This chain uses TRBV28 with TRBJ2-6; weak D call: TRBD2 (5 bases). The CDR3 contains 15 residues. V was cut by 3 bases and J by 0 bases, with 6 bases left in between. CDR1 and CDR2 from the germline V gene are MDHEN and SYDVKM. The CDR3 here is CASSLGSSGANVLTF. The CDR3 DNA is TGTGCCAGCAGTTTGGGGAGCTCTGGGGCCAACGTCCTGACTTTC.

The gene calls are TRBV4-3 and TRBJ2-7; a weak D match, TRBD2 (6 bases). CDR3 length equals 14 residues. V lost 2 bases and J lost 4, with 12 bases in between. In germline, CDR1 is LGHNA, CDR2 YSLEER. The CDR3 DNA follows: TGCGCCAGCAGCCAATCAGTCAGCGGGTACGAGCAGTACTTC. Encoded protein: CASSQSVSGYEQYF.

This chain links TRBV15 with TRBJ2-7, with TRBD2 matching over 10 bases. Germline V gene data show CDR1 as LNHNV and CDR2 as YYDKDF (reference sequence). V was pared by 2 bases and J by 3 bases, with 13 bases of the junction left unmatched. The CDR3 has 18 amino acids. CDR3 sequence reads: CATSRPLLEAGGSYEQYF. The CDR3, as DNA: TGTGCCACCAGCAGACCATTGCTCGAAGCGGGAGGGAGCTACGAGCAGTACTTC. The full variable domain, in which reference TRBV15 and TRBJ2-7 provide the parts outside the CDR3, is DAMVIQNPRYQVTQFGKPVTLSCSQTLNHNVMYWYQQKSSQAPKLLFHYYDKDFNNEADTPDNFQSRRPNTSFCFLDIRSPGLGDTAMYLCATSRPLLEAGGSYEQYFGPGTRLTVT.

The CDR3 protein is CASSFGLAGDLQYF. In DNA form, the CDR3 reads TGTGCCAGCAGCTTCGGACTAGCGGGAGATCTGCAGTACTTC. The gene calls are TRBV9 and TRBJ2-7, with 13 bases identical to TRBD2. Germline V CDR1 and CDR2: SGDLS, YYNGEE. The ends lost 4 bases at V and 9 bases at J; junction bases unmatched: 7. This CDR3 comprises 14 residues.

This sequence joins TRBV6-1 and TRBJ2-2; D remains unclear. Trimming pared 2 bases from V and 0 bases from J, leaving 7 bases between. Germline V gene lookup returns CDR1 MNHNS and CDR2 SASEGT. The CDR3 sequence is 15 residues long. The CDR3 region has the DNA TGTGCCAGCAGTGAACAGAACCCGAACACCGGGGAGCTGTTTTTT. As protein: CASSEQNPNTGELFF.

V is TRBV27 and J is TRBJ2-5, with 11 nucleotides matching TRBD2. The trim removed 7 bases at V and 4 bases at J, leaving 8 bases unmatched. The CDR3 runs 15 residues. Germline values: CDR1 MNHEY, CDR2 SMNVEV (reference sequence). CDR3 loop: CASKIAGGPGETQYF. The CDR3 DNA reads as TGTGCCAGCAAAATAGCGGGAGGGCCGGGAGAGACCCAGTACTTC.

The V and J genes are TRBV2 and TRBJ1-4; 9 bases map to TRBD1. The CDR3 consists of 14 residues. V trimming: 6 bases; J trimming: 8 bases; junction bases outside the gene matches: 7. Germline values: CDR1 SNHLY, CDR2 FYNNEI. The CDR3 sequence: CASSNRGLGEKLFF. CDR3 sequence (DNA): TGTGCCAGCAGCAACAGGGGGCTGGGGGAAAAACTGTTTTTT.